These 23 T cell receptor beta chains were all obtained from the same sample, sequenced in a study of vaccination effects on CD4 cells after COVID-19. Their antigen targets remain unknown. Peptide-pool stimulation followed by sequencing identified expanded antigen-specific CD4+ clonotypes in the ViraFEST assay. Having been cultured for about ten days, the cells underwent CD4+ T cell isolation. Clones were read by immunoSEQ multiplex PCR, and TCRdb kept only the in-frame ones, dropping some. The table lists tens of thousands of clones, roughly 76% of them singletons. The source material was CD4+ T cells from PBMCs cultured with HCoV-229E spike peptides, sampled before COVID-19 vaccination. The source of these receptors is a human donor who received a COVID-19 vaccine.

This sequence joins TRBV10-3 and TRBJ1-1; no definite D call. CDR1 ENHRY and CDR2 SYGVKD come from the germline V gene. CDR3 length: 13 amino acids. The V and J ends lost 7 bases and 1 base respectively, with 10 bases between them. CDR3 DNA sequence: TGTGCCATCATGAAGACACCGAACACTGAAGCTTTCTTT. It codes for CAIMKTPNTEAFF.

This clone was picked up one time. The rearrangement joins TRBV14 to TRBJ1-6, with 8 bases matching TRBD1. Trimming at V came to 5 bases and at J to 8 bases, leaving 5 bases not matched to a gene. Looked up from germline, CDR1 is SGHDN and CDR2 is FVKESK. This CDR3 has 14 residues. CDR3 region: CASSLDRVYSPLHF. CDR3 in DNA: TGTGCCAGCAGCTTGGACAGGGTTTATTCACCCCTCCACTTT.

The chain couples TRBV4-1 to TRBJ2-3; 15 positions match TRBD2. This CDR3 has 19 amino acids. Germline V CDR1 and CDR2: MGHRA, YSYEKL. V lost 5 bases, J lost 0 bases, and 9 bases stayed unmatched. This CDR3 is CASSLPGLAGGRSTDTQYF. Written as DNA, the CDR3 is TGCGCCAGCAGCTTGCCGGGACTAGCGGGGGGCAGGAGCACAGATACGCAGTATTTT.

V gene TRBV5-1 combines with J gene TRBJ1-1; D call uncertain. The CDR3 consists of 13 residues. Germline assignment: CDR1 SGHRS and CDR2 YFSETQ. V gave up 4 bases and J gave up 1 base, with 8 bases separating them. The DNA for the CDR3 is TGCGCCAGCAGCGGGGATCGGAACACTGAAGCTTTCTTT. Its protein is CASSGDRNTEAFF.

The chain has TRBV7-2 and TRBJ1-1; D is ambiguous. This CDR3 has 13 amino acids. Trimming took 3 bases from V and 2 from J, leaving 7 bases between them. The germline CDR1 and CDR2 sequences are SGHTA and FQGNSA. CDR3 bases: TGTGCCAGCAGCTTGAAAAGTAACACTGAAGCTTTCTTT. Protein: CASSLKSNTEAFF.

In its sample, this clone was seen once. Here the CDR3 reads CASSPGPGTDTQYF. The DNA of the CDR3 is TGTGCCAGCAGCCCCGGACCGGGCACAGATACGCAGTATTTT. The chain uses TRBV7-7 and TRBJ2-3; D is uncertain. V dropped 5 bases and J dropped 1 base, with 10 bases sitting between them. CDR1 is SSHAT and CDR2 is FNYEAQ in the germline V gene (reference sequence). The CDR3 spans 14 residues.

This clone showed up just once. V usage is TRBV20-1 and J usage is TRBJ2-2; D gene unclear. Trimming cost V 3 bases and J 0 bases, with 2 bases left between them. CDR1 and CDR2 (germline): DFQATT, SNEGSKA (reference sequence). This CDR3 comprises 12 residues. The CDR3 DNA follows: TGCAGTGCTAGTTCGAACACCGGGGAGCTGTTTTTT. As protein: CSASSNTGELFF.

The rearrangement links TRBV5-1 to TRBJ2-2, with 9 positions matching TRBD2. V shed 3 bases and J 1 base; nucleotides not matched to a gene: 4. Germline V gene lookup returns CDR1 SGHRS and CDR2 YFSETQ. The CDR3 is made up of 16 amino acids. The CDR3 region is CASSWTSVWNTGELFF. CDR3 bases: TGCGCCAGCAGCTGGACTAGCGTCTGGAACACCGGGGAGCTGTTTTTT.

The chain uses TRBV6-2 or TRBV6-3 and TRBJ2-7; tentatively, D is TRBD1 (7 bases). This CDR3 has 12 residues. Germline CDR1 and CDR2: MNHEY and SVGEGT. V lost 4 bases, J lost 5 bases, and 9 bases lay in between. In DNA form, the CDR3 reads TGTGCCAGCAGTTTCAGGGGGGACGAGCAGTACGTC. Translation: CASSFRGDEQYV.

The CDR3 DNA is TGCGCCAGCAGCTTGGCCTCGCAGGGCACAGAGACCCAGTACTTC. Protein: CASSLASQGTETQYF. The chain uses TRBV5-1 and TRBJ2-5; D possibly corresponds to TRBD1 (5 bases). V was trimmed by 0 bases and J by 4 bases, leaving 13 bases between them. CDR3 length equals 15 residues. Germline CDR1 and CDR2: SGHRS and YFSETQ.

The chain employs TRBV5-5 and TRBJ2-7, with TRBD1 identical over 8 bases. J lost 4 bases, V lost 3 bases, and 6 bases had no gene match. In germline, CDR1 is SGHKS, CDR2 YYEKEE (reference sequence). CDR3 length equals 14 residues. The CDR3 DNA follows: TGTGCCAGCAGCTCCGGGACAGGAAGGTACGAGCAGTACGTC. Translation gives CASSSGTGRYEQYV.

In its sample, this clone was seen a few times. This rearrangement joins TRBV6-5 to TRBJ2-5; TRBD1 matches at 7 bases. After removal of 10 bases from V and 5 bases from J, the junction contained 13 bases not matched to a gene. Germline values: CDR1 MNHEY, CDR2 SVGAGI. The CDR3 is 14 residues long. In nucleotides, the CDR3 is TGTGCCATCCCCCTGGGAACAGGGGTGGAGACCCAGTACTTC. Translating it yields CAIPLGTGVETQYF.

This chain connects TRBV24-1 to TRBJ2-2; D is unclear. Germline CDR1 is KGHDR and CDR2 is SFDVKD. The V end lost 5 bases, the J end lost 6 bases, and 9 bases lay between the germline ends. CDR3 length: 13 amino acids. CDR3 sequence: CATSVRFAGELFF. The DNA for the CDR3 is TGTGCCACCAGTGTTCGTTTCGCCGGGGAGCTGTTTTTT.

CDR3 sequence: CASSYRGIRGYTF. The CDR3 DNA reads TGTGCCAGCAGCTACAGGGGTATTCGGGGCTACACCTTC. The rearrangement joins TRBV4-2 to TRBJ1-2; TRBD1 aligns across 7 bases. V lost 5 bases and J lost 8; bases outside the gene matches: 8. CDR1 and CDR2 from the germline V gene are LGHNA and YNFKEQ. This CDR3 region has 13 residues.

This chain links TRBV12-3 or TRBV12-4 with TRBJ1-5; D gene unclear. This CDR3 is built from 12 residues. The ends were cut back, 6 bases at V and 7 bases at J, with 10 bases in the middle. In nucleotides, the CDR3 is TGTGCCAGCAGACTGGGGTCACAGCCCCAGCATTTT. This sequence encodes CASRLGSQPQHF.

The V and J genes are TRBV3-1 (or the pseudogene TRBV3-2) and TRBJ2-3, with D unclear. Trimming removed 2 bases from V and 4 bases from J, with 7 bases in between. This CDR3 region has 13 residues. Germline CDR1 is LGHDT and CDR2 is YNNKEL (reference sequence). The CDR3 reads CASSQPPPDTQYF. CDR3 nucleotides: TGTGCCAGCAGCCAACCGCCCCCAGATACGCAGTATTTT.

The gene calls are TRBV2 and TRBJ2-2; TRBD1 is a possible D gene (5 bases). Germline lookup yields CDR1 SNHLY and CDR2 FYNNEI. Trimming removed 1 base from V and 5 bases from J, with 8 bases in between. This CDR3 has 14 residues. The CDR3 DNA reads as TGTGCCAGCAGTGAAGTAGCAGGGACCGGGGAGCTGTTTTTT. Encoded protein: CASSEVAGTGELFF.

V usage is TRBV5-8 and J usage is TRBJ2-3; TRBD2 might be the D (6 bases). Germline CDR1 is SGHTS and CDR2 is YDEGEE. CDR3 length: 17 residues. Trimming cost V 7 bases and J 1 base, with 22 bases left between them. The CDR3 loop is CASPASPLGGGTDTQYF. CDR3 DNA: TGTGCCAGCCCAGCTTCACCGTTAGGCGGGGGCACAGATACGCAGTATTTT. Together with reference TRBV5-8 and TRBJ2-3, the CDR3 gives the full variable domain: EAGVTQSPTHLIKTRGQQATLRCSPISGHTSVYWYQQALGLGLQFLLWYDEGEERNRGNFPPRFSGRQFPNYSSELNVNALELEDSALYLCASPASPLGGGTDTQYFGPGTRLTVL.

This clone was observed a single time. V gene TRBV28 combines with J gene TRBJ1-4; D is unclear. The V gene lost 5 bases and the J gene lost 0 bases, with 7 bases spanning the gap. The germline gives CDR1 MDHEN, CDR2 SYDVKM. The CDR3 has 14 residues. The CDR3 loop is CASSAGPTNEKLFF. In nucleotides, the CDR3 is TGTGCCAGCAGTGCAGGCCCAACTAATGAAAAACTGTTTTTT.

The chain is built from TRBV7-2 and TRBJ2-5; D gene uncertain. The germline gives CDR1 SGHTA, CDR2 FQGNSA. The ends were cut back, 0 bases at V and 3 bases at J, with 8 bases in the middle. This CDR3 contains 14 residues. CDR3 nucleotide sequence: TGTGCCAGCAGCTTAGCCTACACGAAAGAGACCCAGTACTTC. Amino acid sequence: CASSLAYTKETQYF.

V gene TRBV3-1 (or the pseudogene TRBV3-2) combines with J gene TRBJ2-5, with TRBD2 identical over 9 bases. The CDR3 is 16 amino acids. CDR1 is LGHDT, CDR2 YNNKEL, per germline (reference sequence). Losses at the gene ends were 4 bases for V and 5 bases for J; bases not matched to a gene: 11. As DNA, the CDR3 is TGTGCCAGCAGCCGCGGGCTAGCGGGGCCCCGGGAGACCCAGTACTTC. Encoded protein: CASSRGLAGPRETQYF.

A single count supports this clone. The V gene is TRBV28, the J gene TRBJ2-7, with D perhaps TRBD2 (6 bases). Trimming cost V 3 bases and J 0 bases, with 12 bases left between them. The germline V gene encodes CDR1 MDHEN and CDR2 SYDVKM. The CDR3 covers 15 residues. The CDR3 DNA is TGTGCCAGCAGTTTCGGAGGGGCAAGCTCCTACGAGCAGTACGTC. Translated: CASSFGGASSYEQYV.

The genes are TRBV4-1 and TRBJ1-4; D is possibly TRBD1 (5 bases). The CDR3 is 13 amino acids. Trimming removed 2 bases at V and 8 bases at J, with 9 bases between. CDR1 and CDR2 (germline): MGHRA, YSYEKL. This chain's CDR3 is CASSQRQREKLFF. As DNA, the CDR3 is TGCGCCAGCAGCCAAAGACAGAGGGAAAAACTGTTTTTT.